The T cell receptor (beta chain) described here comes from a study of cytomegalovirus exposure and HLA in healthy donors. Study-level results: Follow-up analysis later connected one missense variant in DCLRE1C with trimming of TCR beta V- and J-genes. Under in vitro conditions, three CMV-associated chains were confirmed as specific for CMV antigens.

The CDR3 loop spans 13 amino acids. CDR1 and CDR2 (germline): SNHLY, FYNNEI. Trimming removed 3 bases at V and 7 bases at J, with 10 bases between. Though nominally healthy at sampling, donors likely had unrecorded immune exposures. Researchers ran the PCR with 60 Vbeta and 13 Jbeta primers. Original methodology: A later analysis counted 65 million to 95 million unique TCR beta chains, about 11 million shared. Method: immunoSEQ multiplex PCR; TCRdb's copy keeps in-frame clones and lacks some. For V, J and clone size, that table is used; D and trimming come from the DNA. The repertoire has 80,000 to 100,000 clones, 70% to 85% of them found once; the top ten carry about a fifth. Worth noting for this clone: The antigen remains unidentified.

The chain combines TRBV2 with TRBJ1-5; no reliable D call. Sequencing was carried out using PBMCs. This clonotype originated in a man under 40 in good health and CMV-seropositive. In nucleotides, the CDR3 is TGTGCCAGCAGTGACCGAGCACGGCAGCCCCAGCATTTT. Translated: CASSDRARQPQHF.